This entry describes one T cell receptor (beta chain). Its antigen is undetermined. The source of the sample is a study of CD8+ T cells in alopecia areata. Study-wide findings and caveats: Higher clonality than in normal scalp was seen in lesional scalp, especially alopecia totalis/universalis. Under tofacitinib, fewer expanded CD8+ clones appeared among the top 100 scalp clones.

The sequencing template was cDNA reverse transcribed from extracted RNA. The protocol was immunoSEQ multiplex PCR, while the TCRdb copy is restricted to in-frame clones and leaves out a portion. The sample consists of approximately 210,000 clones, 50% to 75% of them appearing once. Germline V gene lookup returns CDR1 MNHEY and CDR2 SVGAGI. The length of the CDR3 is 14 residues. After removal of 5 bases from V and 8 bases from J, the junction contained 10 bases not matched to a gene. Indicated treatment: oral pan-JAK inhibitor, 5-10 mg twice daily. The V gene is TRBV6-5, the J gene TRBJ1-2, with 8 bases lining up with TRBD1. The specimen was CD4+ T cells sorted from blood, collected at week 4, from a patient treated with tofacitinib. This TCR derives from a human donor with alopecia areata. CDR3 nucleotides: TGTGCCAGCAGTCGGACAGGGACGTCGGGCGGCTACACCTTC. This codes for CASSRTGTSGGYTF.